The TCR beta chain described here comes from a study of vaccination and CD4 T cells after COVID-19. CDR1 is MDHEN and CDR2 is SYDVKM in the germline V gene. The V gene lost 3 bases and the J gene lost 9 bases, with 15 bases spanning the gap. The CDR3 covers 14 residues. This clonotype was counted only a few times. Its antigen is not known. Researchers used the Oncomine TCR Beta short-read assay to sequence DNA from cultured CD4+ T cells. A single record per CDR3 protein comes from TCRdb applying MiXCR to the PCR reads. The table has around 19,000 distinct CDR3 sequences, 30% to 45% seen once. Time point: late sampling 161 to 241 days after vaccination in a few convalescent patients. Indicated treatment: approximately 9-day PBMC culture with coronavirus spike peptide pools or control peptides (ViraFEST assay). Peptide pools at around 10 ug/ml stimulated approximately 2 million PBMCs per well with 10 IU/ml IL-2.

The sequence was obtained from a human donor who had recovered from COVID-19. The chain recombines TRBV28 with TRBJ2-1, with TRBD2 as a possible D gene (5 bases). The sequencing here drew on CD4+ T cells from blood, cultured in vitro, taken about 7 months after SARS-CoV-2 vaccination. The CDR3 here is CASSLPLGSGEQFF. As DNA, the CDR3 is TGTGCCAGCAGTTTGCCACTAGGGAGTGGTGAGCAGTTCTTC.